Sequencing of this T cell receptor (beta chain) was carried out in a study of OX40 agonist ivuxolimab in advanced cancers. Study-wide context: Ivuxolimab was an agonistic, fully human IgG2 monoclonal antibody directed against OX40 (CD134), a costimulatory receptor. Intravenous ivuxolimab was administered to patients every 2 weeks at six dose levels: 0.01, 0.1, 0.3, 1.5, 3 and 10 mg/kg. Of the approximately 54 dose-escalation patients, hepatocellular carcinoma was present in roughly 19, melanoma in some 15, renal cell carcinoma in 9 and head and neck cancer in 9. In the dose-escalation cohort, 70% to 85% of patients were male, and the mean age was approximately 60 years with a range of about 20 to 90. Patients were allowed to have had prior anti-PD-1, anti-PD-L1 or anti-CTLA-4 therapy, and 40% of the dose-escalation patients had been treated with checkpoint inhibitors. Partial responses occurred in three dose-escalation patients, of whom one had hepatocellular carcinoma and two had cutaneous melanoma. The point of sequencing TCRbeta in the periphery was to test whether ivuxolimab changed TCR sequence diversity and drove clonal T-cell expansion. The paper describes the monotherapy dose-escalation part (N of about 55 patients) of the phase I trial of ivuxolimab. Results the study describes overall, beyond this receptor: The antigen specificity of the peripheral T cells that underwent clonal expansion was not determined. Clonal expansion of both CD4+ and CD8+ blood T cells was observed from baseline to week 6 at doses 0.1 to 3.0 mg/kg. Low levels of normalized T-cell clonal expansion were also shown by some nonresponding patients. After ivuxolimab, more expanded clones were found on average in CD8+ T cells than in CD4+ T cells. In the 0.1-3.0 mg/kg groups, partial responders had among the lowest normalized peripheral clonal expansion, particularly in CD8+ T cells.

The trial excluded patients who had a history of autoimmune disease or were on systemic immunosuppression. In every dose cohort, peripheral blood was drawn for TCR sequencing at baseline, cycle 4 day 1, and cycle 7 day 1. The samples were taken from a phase I, first-in-human, multicenter, open-label dose-escalation trial of ivuxolimab. Adults with locally advanced or metastatic melanoma, renal cell carcinoma, hepatocellular carcinoma or head and neck squamous cell carcinoma were enrolled in the trial. Before TCR sequencing, CD4+ T cells and CD8+ T cells were sorted from peripheral blood as separate populations. Points on this clone: The antigen this receptor binds is unknown. Per-base qualities were not stored, and no clone one base away is much larger.

Genomic DNA was extracted from sorted cells for sequencing of the TCRbeta CDR3 region. TCRbeta CDR3 regions were sequenced using the immunoSEQ Assay. Here the immuneACCESS table is served through TCRdb, limited to in-frame sequences with V and J called. Missing clones are a known gap in these copies; in checked studies unresolved V genes cover under half, and the rest lacks a known reason. For this sample the table gives 65,000 to 70,000 clones, of which approximately 90% were detected only once. The biggest ten clones account for under 0.35% of the sample. The source of this sequence is an adult with an advanced solid tumor such as melanoma, head and neck, liver or kidney cancer. Sequencing used CD4+ or CD8+ T cells sorted from blood, obtained in a trial of the OX40 agonist ivuxolimab.

The CDR3 loop reads CASSQKGVDTEAFF. The nucleotide sequence is TGTGCCAGCTCGCAGAAGGGGGTCGACACTGAAGCTTTCTTT. The chain is encoded by TRBV18 joined to TRBJ1-1, with TRBD1 perhaps the D gene, on 6 matching bases. V is pared back by 6 bases and J by 3 bases, with 14 bases lying between the germline termini. There are 14 amino acids in the CDR3, from cysteine to phenylalanine inclusive. Just the 42-base CDR3 DNA is kept, in frame starting at base 1. CDR1 and CDR2, per the germline V gene, are KGHSH and LQKENI.